This entry features one TCR beta chain sequence. The target antigen is unknown. Primers for the PCR totalled 60 Vbeta and 13 Jbeta. In the original analysis: An analysis that came later counted around 80 million unique TCR beta chains, around 10 million shared. Repertoires were generated with immunoSEQ multiplex PCR, while TCRdb's copy carries only in-frame clones and drops some. That table gives V, J and clone size, and the DNA gave D and trimming. The table includes under 200,000 clones, around 80% detected once. The record originates from a study of cytomegalovirus exposure and HLA in healthy donors. Study-wide context: Earlier sequencing of approximately 200 million T cells yielded approximately 100 million unique TCR beta sequences. Some 85 million unique TCRs, all from HLA-typed donors, were included in an early release of the data. Study-wide results and limits: Researchers reported that a few CMV-associated chains were confirmed in vitro as CMV antigen-specific.

The CDR3 has 17 amino acids. The germline V gene encodes CDR1 MNHEY and CDR2 SMNVEV (reference sequence). V was pared by 5 bases and J by 5 bases, with 15 bases of the junction left unmatched. The clonotype comes from a woman aged 25 to 39 in good health and CMV-seropositive. This chain connects TRBV27 to TRBJ2-7; 10 bases are a match to TRBD2. The sample consisted of PBMCs. The CDR3 reads CASSRRTSGAVGDEQYF. Written as DNA, the CDR3 is TGTGCCAGCAGTCGAAGGACTAGCGGAGCGGTTGGGGACGAGCAGTACTTC.